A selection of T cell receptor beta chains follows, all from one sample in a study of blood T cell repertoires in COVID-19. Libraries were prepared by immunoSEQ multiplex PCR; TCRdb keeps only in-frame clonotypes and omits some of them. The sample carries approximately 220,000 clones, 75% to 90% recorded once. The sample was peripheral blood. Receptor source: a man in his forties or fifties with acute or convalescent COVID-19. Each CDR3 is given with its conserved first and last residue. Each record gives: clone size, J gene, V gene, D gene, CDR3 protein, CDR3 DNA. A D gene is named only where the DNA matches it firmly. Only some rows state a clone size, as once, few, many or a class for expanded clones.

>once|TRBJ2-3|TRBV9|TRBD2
CASSAPLAAPTDTQYF
TGTGCCAGCAGCGCCCCTCTAGCGGCACCCACAGATACGCAGTATTTT
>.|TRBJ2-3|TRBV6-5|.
CASSYHEPTDTQYF
TGTGCCAGCAGTTATCACGAGCCGACAGATACGCAGTATTTT
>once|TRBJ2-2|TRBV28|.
CASRLGLGANTGELFF
TGTGCCAGCAGGTTGGGACTGGGCGCGAACACCGGGGAGCTGTTTTTT
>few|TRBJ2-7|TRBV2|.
CASSEGRGSYEQYF
TGTGCCAGCAGTGAAGGCAGGGGTTCCTACGAGCAGTACTTC
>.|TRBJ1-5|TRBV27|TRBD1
CASRQGSSQPQHF
TGTGCCAGCCGACAGGGATCGAGTCAGCCCCAGCATTTT
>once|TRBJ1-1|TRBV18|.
CASSPRLLLDTEAFF
TGTGCCAGCTCACCTCGACTTTTGCTAGACACTGAAGCTTTCTTT
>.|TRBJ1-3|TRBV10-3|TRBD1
CAIKGDRGPGNTIYF
TGTGCCATCAAGGGGGACAGGGGGCCTGGAAACACCATATATTTT
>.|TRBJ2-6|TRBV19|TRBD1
CASSPRRDRGLYGANVLTF
TGTGCCAGTAGTCCCCGACGGGACAGGGGGCTGTATGGGGCCAACGTCCTGACTTTC
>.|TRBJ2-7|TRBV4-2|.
CASSGTPYEQYF
TGTGCCAGCAGCGGGACACCCTACGAGCAGTACTTC
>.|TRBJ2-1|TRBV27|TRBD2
CASSLSASGAPSSYNEQFF
TGTGCCAGCAGTTTATCCGCTAGCGGGGCCCCGAGCTCCTACAATGAGCAGTTCTTC
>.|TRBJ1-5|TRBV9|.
CASSTGSDTGQPQHF
TGTGCCAGCAGCACCGGTTCGGATACAGGTCAGCCCCAGCATTTT
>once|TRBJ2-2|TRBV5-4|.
CASVRGGELFF
TGTGCCAGCGTACGAGGCGGGGAGCTGTTTTTT
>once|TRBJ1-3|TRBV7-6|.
CASSFGQSGNTIYF
TGTGCCAGCAGCTTTGGACAGTCTGGAAACACCATATATTTT
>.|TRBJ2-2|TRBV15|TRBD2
CATSSPPGLASTGELFF
TGTGCCACCAGCAGCCCGCCGGGACTAGCGAGCACCGGGGAGCTGTTTTTT
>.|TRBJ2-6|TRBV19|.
CASKVGAISGANVLTF
TGTGCCAGTAAGGTTGGGGCTATCTCTGGGGCCAACGTCCTGACTTTC
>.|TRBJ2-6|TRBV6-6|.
CASSYNGPSGANVLTF
TGTGCCAGCAGTTATAACGGTCCCTCTGGGGCCAACGTCCTGACTTTC
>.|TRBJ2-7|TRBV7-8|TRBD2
CASSLGSAGTIYEQYF
TGTGCCAGCAGCTTAGGGTCAGCCGGGACTATTTACGAGCAGTACTTC
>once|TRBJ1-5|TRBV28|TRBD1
CASSLWTGSYQPQHF
TGTGCCAGCAGTTTGTGGACAGGGTCGTATCAGCCCCAGCATTTT
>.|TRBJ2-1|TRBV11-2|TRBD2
CASSPGLAGAEDEQFF
TGTGCCAGCAGCCCTGGACTAGCGGGGGCGGAGGATGAGCAGTTCTTC
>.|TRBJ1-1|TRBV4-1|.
CASSHLGAEAFF
TGCGCCAGCAGCCACCTTGGAGCTGAAGCTTTCTTT
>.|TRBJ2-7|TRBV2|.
CASTEGSNYEQYF
TGTGCCAGCACGGAAGGGAGTAACTACGAGCAGTACTTC
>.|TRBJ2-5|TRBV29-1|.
CSVEKGGETQYF
TGCAGCGTTGAAAAGGGAGGCGAGACCCAGTACTTC
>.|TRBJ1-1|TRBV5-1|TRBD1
CASSLTGAEGTEAFF
TGCGCCAGCAGCTTGACAGGGGCCGAGGGCACTGAAGCTTTCTTT
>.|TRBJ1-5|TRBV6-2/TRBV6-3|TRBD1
CASSTRTGPNQPQHF
TGTGCCAGCAGTACTCGGACAGGGCCCAATCAGCCCCAGCATTTT
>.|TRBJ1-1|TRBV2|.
CASSEGKTSYTEAFF
TGTGCCAGCAGTGAAGGAAAGACTTCTTACACTGAAGCTTTCTTT
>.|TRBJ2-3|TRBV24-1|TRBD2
CATSDLAGGGADTQYF
TGTGCCACCAGTGATTTGGCGGGAGGGGGCGCAGATACGCAGTATTTT
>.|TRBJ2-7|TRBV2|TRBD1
CASSPATGQTGEQYF
TGTGCCAGCAGCCCGGCGACAGGGCAGACAGGCGAGCAGTACTTC
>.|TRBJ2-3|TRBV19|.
CASSKLDTDTQYF
TGTGCCAGTAGTAAACTAGACACAGATACGCAGTATTTT
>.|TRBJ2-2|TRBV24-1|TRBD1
CATSDPGQGAGELFF
TGTGCCACCAGTGACCCGGGACAGGGGGCTGGGGAGCTGTTTTTT
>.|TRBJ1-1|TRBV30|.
CASRPRVGTEAFF
TGTGCCTCTCGGCCCCGGGTTGGCACTGAAGCTTTCTTT
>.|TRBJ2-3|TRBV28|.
CASSPPGHRTDTQYF
TGTGCCAGCAGCCCGCCTGGCCATCGCACAGATACGCAGTATTTT
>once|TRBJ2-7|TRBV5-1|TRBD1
CASSREDRGFSEQYF
TGCGCCAGCAGCCGGGAGGACAGGGGGTTCTCCGAGCAGTACTTC
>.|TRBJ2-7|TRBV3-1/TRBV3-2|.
CASSQSFPQRQSSYEQYF
TGTGCCAGCAGCCAATCCTTCCCCCAGCGGCAAAGCTCCTACGAGCAGTACTTC
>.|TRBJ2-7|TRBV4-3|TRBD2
CASSQTSSGLYEQYF
TGCGCCAGCAGCCAAACCTCTAGCGGGCTCTACGAGCAGTACTTC
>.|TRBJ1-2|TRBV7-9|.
CASSLGQANYGYTF
TGTGCCAGCAGCTTAGGACAGGCGAACTATGGCTACACCTTC
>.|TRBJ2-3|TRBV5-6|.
CASREEGRIISDTQYF
TGTGCCAGCAGAGAGGAGGGGCGCATCATTTCAGATACGCAGTATTTT
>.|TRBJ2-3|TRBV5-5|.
CASSSPSKDTQYF
TGTGCCAGCAGCTCTCCCTCTAAAGATACGCAGTATTTT
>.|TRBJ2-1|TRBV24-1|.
CAARGWGDNEQFF
TGTGCCGCCCGCGGATGGGGAGACAATGAGCAGTTCTTC
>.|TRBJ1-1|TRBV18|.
CASSFQRQVGNTEAFF
TGTGCCAGCTCATTCCAGCGACAGGTCGGGAACACTGAAGCTTTCTTT
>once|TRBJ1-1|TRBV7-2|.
CASSRQMNTEAFF
TGTGCCAGCAGCAGACAGATGAACACTGAAGCTTTCTTT
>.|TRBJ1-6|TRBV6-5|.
CASIESPGGPLHF
TGTGCCAGCATCGAATCCCCGGGAGGACCCCTCCACTTT
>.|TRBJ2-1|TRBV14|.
CASSQLLSIEQFF
TGTGCCAGCAGCCAACTCCTTAGCATTGAGCAGTTCTTC
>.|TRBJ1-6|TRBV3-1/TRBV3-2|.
CASSQFSGPRQDLHF
TGTGCCAGCAGCCAATTCTCGGGTCCTAGACAGGATCTCCACTTT
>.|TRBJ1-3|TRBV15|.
CATSGREGGGNTIYF
TGTGCCACCAGCGGACGGGAGGGCGGAGGAAACACCATATATTTT
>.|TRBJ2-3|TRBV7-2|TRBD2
CASSLAGLLLTSADTQYF
TGTGCCAGCAGCTTAGCGGGACTACTATTAACTAGCGCAGATACGCAGTATTTT
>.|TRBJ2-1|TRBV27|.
CASSFGGDSYNEQFF
TGTGCCAGCAGTTTTGGCGGGGACTCCTACAATGAGCAGTTCTTC
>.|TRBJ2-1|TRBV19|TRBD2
CASSLLAGGPNEQFF
TGTGCCAGTAGCTTACTAGCGGGAGGTCCCAATGAGCAGTTCTTC
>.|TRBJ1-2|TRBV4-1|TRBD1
CASTPYGQEEHGYTF
TGCGCCAGCACCCCATACGGACAGGAGGAACATGGCTACACCTTC
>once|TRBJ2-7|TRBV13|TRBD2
CASSSSGNRPYEQYF
TGTGCCAGCAGCTCGAGCGGGAATCGGCCCTACGAGCAGTACTTC
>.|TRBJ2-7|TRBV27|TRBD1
CASSLSTGADYEQYF
TGTGCCAGCAGTTTGTCCACAGGGGCGGACTACGAGCAGTACTTC
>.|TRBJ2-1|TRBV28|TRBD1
CASSPQTGGNEQFF
TGTGCCAGCAGTCCCCAGACAGGGGGTAATGAGCAGTTCTTC
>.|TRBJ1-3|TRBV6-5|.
CASSYDGGGNTIYF
TGTGCCAGCAGTTACGACGGAGGTGGAAACACCATATATTTT
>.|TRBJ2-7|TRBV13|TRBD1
CASSPGTGGEQYF
TGTGCCAGCAGCCCAGGGACAGGGGGGGAGCAGTACTTC
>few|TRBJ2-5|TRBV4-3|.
CASSQEPSQAPRETQYF
TGCGCCAGCAGCCAAGAACCGTCCCAGGCGCCTCGGGAGACCCAGTACTTC
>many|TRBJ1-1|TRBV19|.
CASSRQVMNTEAFF
TGTGCCAGTAGTAGACAGGTTATGAACACTGAAGCTTTCTTT
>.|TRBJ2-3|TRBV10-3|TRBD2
CAISGDGLAGQDTQYF
TGTGCCATCAGTGGAGACGGGCTAGCGGGGCAAGATACGCAGTATTTT
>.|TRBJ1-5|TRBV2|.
CASSEAGEFQPQHF
TGTGCCAGCAGTGAAGCCGGGGAGTTCCAGCCCCAGCATTTT
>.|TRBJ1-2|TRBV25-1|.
CASSERGRVDGYTF
TGTGCCAGCAGTGAAAGGGGCAGGGTGGATGGCTACACCTTC
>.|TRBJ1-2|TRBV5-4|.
CASSLAGGYGYTF
TGTGCCAGCAGCTTGGCCGGGGGCTATGGCTACACCTTC